The TCR beta chain described here comes from a study of cytomegalovirus exposure and HLA in healthy donors. V was shortened by 2 bases and J by 4 bases, with 9 bases between the two germline ends. The CDR3 runs to 14 residues. CDR1 and CDR2 from the germline V gene are MNHNS and SASEGT. PCR was performed using 60 Vbeta and 13 Jbeta primers. The data were produced by immunoSEQ multiplex PCR, yet TCRdb's version contains in-frame clones alone and is incomplete. The sample has about 190,000 clones; roughly 80% are singletons. The sequenced sample was PBMCs. This receptor was taken from a woman aged 25 to 45 in good health and CMV-seropositive. This rearrangement joins TRBV6-1 to TRBJ1-5; D uncertain. This CDR3 reads CASSEQVLNQPQHF. CDR3 nucleotides: TGTGCCAGCAGTGAACAAGTACTGAATCAGCCCCAGCATTTT.